This T cell receptor (beta chain) comes out of a study of blood T cell repertoires in COVID-19 (dated by TCRdb to the early 2020s). With respect to the entire study: Collaborator samples came from the United States, Italy and Spain and covered acute and convalescent phases of COVID-19. The material from the prospective study consisted of cDNA or gDNA derived from T cells, B-cell-depleted T cells, or PBMCs. Subjects who had been exposed to COVID-19, were actively infected with it, or had recovered from it provided the deeply sampled blood TCRbeta repertoires that made up the dataset. The repertoires were released in a freely available public database meant as a resource for research on the immune response to SARS-CoV-2. The samples were drawn from two sources: the first 160 participants of the ongoing ImmuneRACE study, and over 950 subjects contributed by 6 global collaborators. Sample metadata almost always included a de-identified subject ID, COVID-19 status, age in years and sex. Where HLA class I and class II types were available, the types were taken from metadata supplied by the sample provider, not from assay-based typing. What the study reported, not specific to this receptor: Clinical and demographic metadata were provided uncurated, with the amount varying by source and participant.

This clone was observed a single time. Its antigen is still unknown. Qualities for individual bases were not recorded, and no much larger clone is one base off. The collaborating institutions used their own protocols to collect whole blood in K2EDTA tubes. For TCRbeta analysis, collaborators shipped samples as frozen whole blood, isolated PBMCs, or DNA extracted from either of those sample types. The immunoSEQ Assay, a bias-controlled multiplex PCR, was used to amplify TCRbeta CDR3 regions from genomic DNA. On the authors' methods: Within the assay, amplification of reference gene primers was used to estimate how many nucleated cells each sample contained. Sequence reads were collapsed and filtered to measure the absolute abundance of every unique TCRbeta CDR3 rearrangement. For each sample, productive Simpson clonality was calculated as the square root of Simpson's diversity index over productive rearrangements. TCRdb re-hosts the immuneACCESS table, in-frame sequences only. Its copies lack some clones; in the studies checked, an unresolved V gene accounts for under half of them, and the cause for the rest is not known. The V and J calls and clone size were taken over from that table, and D and trimming were inferred from the DNA. The sample table records over 600,000 clones; around 90% of these occur just once. The ten largest clones represent more than 0.25% of the sample.

The material sequenced was peripheral blood. This sequence originates from a woman aged 18-30 years with acute or convalescent COVID-19.

In nucleotide form, the sequence is TGCAGCGTTGAGGATGCCGGGACAGGGAGATACAATGAGCAGTTCTTC. It encodes CSVEDAGTGRYNEQFF. This chain is built from TRBV29-1 and TRBJ2-1; 9 bases in the middle match TRBD1. CDR1 and CDR2 are drawn from the germline V gene: SQVTM, ANQGSEA. Clipping removes 3 bases from V and 4 bases from J, with 10 as the unmatched junction base count. Including the terminal cysteine and phenylalanine, the CDR3 comprises 16 residues. The kept DNA is CDR3 alone, 48 bases in frame from the first base.